In its sample, the clone carrying this T cell receptor beta chain ranks as medium-sized. CDR1 and CDR2 (germline): LNHNV, YYDKDF (reference sequence). The CDR3 has 15 amino acids. J lost 4 bases, V lost 3 bases, and 5 bases had no gene match. Cells sorted as Tregs were CD4+, CD25+ and CD127-/low. Semi-nested PCR with Nested Universal Primer A followed constant-region reverse priming of full-length variable regions. TCRdb independently ran MiXCR on the 5' RACE reads; one entry per CDR3 protein. The sample lists more than 8,000 distinct CDR3 sequences, about 25% seen once, with roughly 3.2% in the top ten.

The TCR originated in a female donor with breast cancer. This chain connects TRBV15 to TRBJ1-2; 10 bases are a match to TRBD1. The sequenced sample consisted of Tregs sorted from blood. CDR3 sequence (DNA): TGTGCCACCAGCAGCGGGACAGGGGTTACCTATGGCTACACCTTC. Amino acids: CATSSGTGVTYGYTF.